This passage covers 24 T cell receptor beta chains from one sample sequenced in a study of CXCR3-negative and CXCR3-positive naive CD8 T cells. Via 5' RACE with UMI labels, TRB cDNA libraries were prepared. TCRdb re-called the 5' RACE reads and gives one entry per CDR3 protein, without DNA. In total, the table holds roughly 45,000 distinct CDR3 sequences. The specimen sequenced was naive CXCR3- CD8+ T cells from blood. Subset denoted: CD45RO-CCR7+CD27+CD95- naive CD8+ T cells lacking CXCR3 (TNR3-). The source of these receptors is a human donor in good health. Some clones in this sample may be carry-over from other donors' samples.

The V gene is TRBV6-5, the J gene TRBJ2-2. CDR1 is MNHEY, CDR2 SVGAGI, per germline. There are 13 residues in the CDR3. The CDR3 loop is CASSQHGTGELFF.

The chain joins TRBV14 to TRBJ2-7; lacking DNA, the TRBD2 call made by TCRdb goes unchecked. The CDR3 is 15 residues long. The germline CDR1 and CDR2 sequences are SGHDN and FVKESK. CDR3 amino acids: CASSQGGGLSYEQYF. The full variable domain, in which reference TRBV14 and TRBJ2-7 provide the parts outside the CDR3, is EAGVTQFPSHSVIEKGQTVTLRCDPISGHDNLYWYRRVMGKEIKFLLHFVKESKQDESGMPNNRFLAERTGGTYSTLKVQPAELEDSGVYFCASSQGGGLSYEQYFGPGTRLTVT.

The genes are TRBV10-3 and TRBJ2-1. Germline V gene data show CDR1 as ENHRY and CDR2 as SYGVKD. CDR3 length equals 15 residues. CDR3 in amino acids: CAISGDSSGFIEQFF.

This chain connects TRBV20-1 to TRBJ1-1; TCRdb picks TRBD1, but there is no DNA to check that call. Germline V gene data show CDR1 as DFQATT and CDR2 as SNEGSKA (reference sequence). This CDR3 is 14 amino acids long. The CDR3 loop reads CSATGTGGHTEAFF.

V gene TRBV5-1 combines with J gene TRBJ2-2; TCRdb picks TRBD1, but there is no DNA to check that call. Germline CDR1 reads SGHRS; CDR2 reads YFSETQ. The length of the CDR3 is 15 residues. CDR3 in amino acids: CASSLWDRDTGELFF.

This chain connects TRBV12-3 or TRBV12-4 to TRBJ1-6; with no DNA, the TCRdb D assignment of TRBD1 cannot be verified. The CDR3 has 20 residues. CDR3: CASSPPEPFQGALENSPLHF.

The chain joins TRBV11-2 to TRBJ2-2; TCRdb's D call of TRBD2 is untestable without DNA. The CDR3 is made up of 16 amino acids. Germline loops: CDR1 SGHAT, CDR2 FQNNGV. CDR3 sequence: CASSSTGGGFGGEMFF.

The rearrangement joins TRBV7-6 to TRBJ2-7; TCRdb lists TRBD2, though no DNA is available to test this call. CDR1 is SGHVS, CDR2 FNYEAQ, per germline. CDR3 length: 16 amino acids. CDR3 sequence: CASSSRGGGRKIEQYF.

The chain has TRBV6-5 and TRBJ2-7; TCRdb calls TRBD1, which cannot be checked without DNA. The CDR3 is 14 amino acids. CDR1 is MNHEY, CDR2 SVGAGI, per germline. CDR3 in amino acids: CASSSSTPGYEQYF.

The V gene is TRBV12-3 or TRBV12-4, the J gene TRBJ1-2; TCRdb names TRBD1, which stays unverified in the absence of DNA. This CDR3 is 13 amino acids long. The CDR3 here is CASSLGTVAGYTF.

The chain recombines TRBV7-6 with TRBJ2-7; the TCRdb call, TRBD2, lacks DNA for checking. The CDR3 runs to 15 residues. CDR1 is SGHVS, CDR2 FNYEAQ, per germline. CDR3 loop: CASSELASASYEQYF.

The rearrangement links TRBV5-1 to TRBJ2-1; lacking DNA, the TRBD1 call made by TCRdb goes unchecked. This CDR3 comprises 12 residues. Per the germline V gene, CDR1 is SGHRS and CDR2 is YFSETQ. CDR3 sequence reads: CASSPTGSEQFF.

This sequence joins TRBV9 and TRBJ1-6; TCRdb indicates TRBD1, and absent DNA this call remains unverified. Germline lookup yields CDR1 SGDLS and CDR2 YYNGEE. The CDR3 has 16 amino acids. This CDR3 is CASSVDRGSGGSPLHF.

The chain has TRBV6-2 or TRBV6-3 and TRBJ2-2; TCRdb gives TRBD1 as the D gene, but with no DNA this cannot be confirmed. The CDR3 extends over 15 amino acids. The germline V gene has CDR1 MNHEY and CDR2 SVGEGT. The CDR3 loop is CASQGQTSNTGELFF.

The chain joins TRBV20-1 to TRBJ2-7; TCRdb's D gene call, TRBD2, goes unchecked for lack of DNA. The CDR3 loop spans 14 amino acids. The germline V gene encodes CDR1 DFQATT and CDR2 SNEGSKA (reference sequence). The CDR3 is CSAFTSGPPYEQYF.

The gene calls are TRBV7-9 and TRBJ2-7; TCRdb's D call, TRBD2, is unchecked because there is no DNA. This CDR3 has 13 amino acids. Germline loops: CDR1 SEHNR, CDR2 FQNEAQ (reference sequence). The CDR3 is CASSSGLAYEQYF. Supplemented by reference TRBV7-9 and TRBJ2-7, the full variable domain reads DTGVSQNPRHKITKRGQNVTFRCDPISEHNRLYWYRQTLGQGPEFLTYFQNEAQLEKSRLLSDRFSAERPKGSFSTLEIQRTEQGDSAMYLCASSSGLAYEQYFGPGTRLTVT.

The V gene is TRBV13, the J gene TRBJ2-1; the D call from TCRdb, TRBD1, cannot be confirmed without DNA. The CDR3 is 15 residues long. The germline V gene encodes CDR1 PRHDT and CDR2 FYEKMQ (reference sequence). The CDR3 sequence: CASSFFGTGFNEQFF.

This chain joins TRBV29-1 and TRBJ2-1. CDR1 and CDR2 (germline): SQVTM, ANQGSEA. The CDR3 sequence is 11 residues long. CDR3 sequence: CSVKGVDEQFF.

V usage is TRBV4-1 and J usage is TRBJ2-7. This CDR3 has 13 amino acids. Germline V CDR1 and CDR2: MGHRA, YSYEKL. CDR3: CASSQVGSYEQYF.

The chain carries TRBV25-1 and TRBJ2-5. The germline V gene has CDR1 MGHDK and CDR2 SYGVNS. The CDR3 runs 13 residues. The CDR3 sequence: CASVTVYQETQYF. The variable domain in full, with the rest retrieved from reference TRBV25-1 and TRBJ2-5, is EADIYQTPRYLVIGTGKKITLECSQTMGHDKMYWYQQDPGMELHLIHYSYGVNSTEKGDLSSESTVSRIRTEHFPLTLESARPSHTSQYLCASVTVYQETQYFGPGTRLLVL.

This CDR3 is CSVLGLAGGETQYF. The chain employs TRBV29-1 and TRBJ2-5; TCRdb calls TRBD2, which cannot be checked without DNA. Germline V gene sequence: CDR1 SQVTM, CDR2 ANQGSEA. This CDR3 spans 14 amino acids. Full variable domain (outside the CDR3, taken from reference TRBV29-1 and TRBJ2-5): SAVISQKPSRDICQRGTSLTIQCQVDSQVTMMFWYRQQPGQSLTLIATANQGSEATYESGFVIDKFPISRPNLTFSTLTVSNMSPEDSSIYLCSVLGLAGGETQYFGPGTRLLVL.

In terms of frequency, this clonotype is medium-sized. The CDR3: CSARGGTVTETQYF. J is TRBJ2-5 and V is TRBV20-1; TCRdb selects TRBD1, and the lack of DNA leaves this call unchecked. This CDR3 has 14 amino acids. Germline CDR1 DFQATT, CDR2 SNEGSKA (reference sequence).

The chain has TRBV7-9 and TRBJ2-7; as DNA is missing, the TRBD1 call by TCRdb cannot be tested. Germline V gene lookup returns CDR1 SEHNR and CDR2 FQNEAQ (reference sequence). The CDR3 is made up of 14 amino acids. The chain's CDR3 is CATSGTQSSYEQYF.

The gene calls are TRBV7-2 and TRBJ2-3. The germline CDR1 and CDR2 sequences are SGHTA and FQGNSA. This CDR3 is built from 13 residues. CDR3: CASSPYSLDTQYF.